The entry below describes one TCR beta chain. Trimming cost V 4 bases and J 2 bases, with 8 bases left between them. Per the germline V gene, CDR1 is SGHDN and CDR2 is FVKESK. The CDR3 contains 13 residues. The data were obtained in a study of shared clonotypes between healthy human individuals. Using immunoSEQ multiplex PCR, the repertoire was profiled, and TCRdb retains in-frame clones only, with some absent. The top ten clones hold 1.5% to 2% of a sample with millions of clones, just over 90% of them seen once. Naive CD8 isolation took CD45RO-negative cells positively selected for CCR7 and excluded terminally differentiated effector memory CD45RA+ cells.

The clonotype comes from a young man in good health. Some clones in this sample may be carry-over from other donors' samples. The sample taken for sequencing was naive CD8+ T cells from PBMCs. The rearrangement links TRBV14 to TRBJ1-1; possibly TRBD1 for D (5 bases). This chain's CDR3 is CASSLTVNTEAFF. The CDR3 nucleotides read TGTGCCAGCAGCCTGACAGTTAACACTGAAGCTTTCTTT.